This is a list of T cell receptor beta chains from one sample in a study of Graves' ophthalmopathy and Graves' hyperthyroidism. From the multiplex PCR reads, TCRdb called clonotypes with MiXCR, one entry per CDR3 protein. The sample lists under 800,000 distinct CDR3 sequences, 22% occurring once. Sequenced material: peripheral blood. These receptors originate from a young woman with stable Graves' hyperthyroidism. Some clones in this sample may be carry-over from other donors' samples. CDR3s include the opening cysteine and the closing phenylalanine or tryptophan. D genes are given only for firm matches. Clone size appears in some rows only: once, few, many, or a class for an expanded clone.

>TRBD2|TRBJ2-5|few|TRBV20-1
TGCAGTGCAATGGGGTCGGGGGGTGAGACCCAGTACTTC
CSAMGSGGETQYF
>NA|TRBJ1-5|many|TRBV20-1
TGCAGTGCTAGGTGGGGGGTCCAGCCCCAGCATTTT
CSARWGVQPQHF
>TRBD1|TRBJ2-7|NA|TRBV2
TGTGCCAGCAAAACACAGGGGTTCAGGTCCTACGAGCAGTACTTC
CASKTQGFRSYEQYF
>NA|TRBJ2-7|few|TRBV5-1
TGCGCCAGCAACCAGGGCCGGGAAACTTACGAGCAGTACTTC
CASNQGRETYEQYF
>NA|TRBJ2-7|many|TRBV27
TGTGCCAGCAGTTCGGGCCCTACTGACATCTACGAGCAGTACTTC
CASSSGPTDIYEQYF
>NA|TRBJ2-5|many|TRBV10-1
TGCGCCAGCAGTGATTTCCCAGGGATGGGAGAGACCCAGTACTTC
CASSDFPGMGETQYF
>NA|TRBJ2-7|few|TRBV6-1
TGTGCCAGCAGTGAACGCCAGGGATACGAGCAGTACTTC
CASSERQGYEQYF
>TRBD1|TRBJ2-5|many|TRBV6-1
TGTGCCAGCAGGGGGACAGGGATAGAGACCCAGTACTTC
CASRGTGIETQYF
>TRBD1|TRBJ1-6|few|TRBV12-3/TRBV12-4
TGTGCCAGCAGTTTAGCGGACAGGAGTAATTCACCCCTCCACTTT
CASSLADRSNSPLHF
>TRBD1|TRBJ1-2|many|TRBV20-1
TGCAGTGCTAGAGATCAGGGACAGGGATTCTATGGCTACACCTTC
CSARDQGQGFYGYTF
>NA|TRBJ1-1|many|TRBV20-1
TGCAGTGCTACCGGACAGCGGAACACTGAAGCTTTCTTT
CSATGQRNTEAFF
>NA|TRBJ2-5|few|TRBV30
TGTGCCTGGAGTGGACACCCGTACGAAGAGACCCAGTACTTC
CAWSGHPYEETQYF
>TRBD2|TRBJ2-7|many|TRBV27
TGTGCCAGCAGTTTATCGGTAATTTCGACGGCGGGAGGTCCCTTCTCCTACGAGCAGTACTTC
CASSLSVISTAGGPFSYEQYF
>TRBD2|TRBJ2-7|many|TRBV12-3/TRBV12-4
TGTGCCAGCAGTTTCACTAGCGGGAGTCCGACCGAGCAGTACTTC
CASSFTSGSPTEQYF
>NA|TRBJ2-3|NA|TRBV27
TGTGCCAGCAGTTTCGGCGGGGCTAGCACAGATACGCAGTATTTT
CASSFGGASTDTQYF
>NA|TRBJ2-7|many|TRBV28
TGTGCCAGCAGTTCAACCCCAGGGAAGTCGTCCTACGAGCAGTACTTC
CASSSTPGKSSYEQYF
>TRBD2|TRBJ2-2|many|TRBV5-1
TGCGCCAGCAGCGGGACTAGCGGGGGGTATACCGGGGAGCTGTTTTTT
CASSGTSGGYTGELFF
>TRBD2|TRBJ2-4|NA|TRBV19
TGTGCCAGTAGTAGCCTAGCGGGGGAGACCACAGCCAAAAACATTCAGTACTTC
CASSSLAGETTAKNIQYF
>NA|TRBJ1-5|many|TRBV6-5
TGTGCCAGCAGTTACGCTGCAGGGCGTGCCAATCAGCCCCAGCATTTT
CASSYAAGRANQPQHF
>NA|TRBJ2-5|NA|TRBV6-2/TRBV6-3
TGTGCCAGCACCCGACAAGACCAAGAGACCCAGTACTTC
CASTRQDQETQYF
>NA|TRBJ2-2|many|TRBV6-1
TGTGCCAGCAGTGCCGGAGTGGGGTCCGAAACCGGGGAGCTGTTTTTT
CASSAGVGSETGELFF
>NA|TRBJ1-5|many|TRBV28
TGTGCCAGCACCATACGCACTCAGGGAAGACAGCCCCAGCATTTT
CASTIRTQGRQPQHF
>NA|TRBJ1-1|few|TRBV20-1
TGCAGTGCTAGAGATTTAGGGAGGGCGGAAAACACTGAAGCTTTCTTT
CSARDLGRAENTEAFF
>NA|TRBJ2-2|many|TRBV29-1
TGCAGCGTGGCGACGCTAGCTTTCGGGGAGCTGTTTTTT
CSVATLAFGELFF
>TRBD2|TRBJ2-5|many|TRBV6-1
TGTGCCAGCAAAGGGATGGGGGGGGAGACCCAGTACTTC
CASKGMGGETQYF
>NA|TRBJ2-2|NA|TRBV28
TGTGCCAGCAGTTTTAATCCGGGGACCGGGGAGCTGTTTTTT
CASSFNPGTGELFF
>NA|TRBJ1-6|many|TRBV29-1
TGCAGCGTTCAGGATGTGGAGGCGCCAAATTCACCCCTCCACTTT
CSVQDVEAPNSPLHF
>NA|TRBJ1-5|few|TRBV7-9
TGTGCCAGCAGCCGTGACGGGCAGGGCCGGCCCCAGCATTTT
CASSRDGQGRPQHF
>NA|TRBJ1-1|NA|TRBV28
TGTGCCAGCAGTTTATACGGCACAGGGCAAACTGAAGCTTGCTTT
CASSLYGTGQTEACF
>TRBD2|TRBJ2-7|NA|TRBV11-2
TGTGCCAGCAGCTTATTATTTAGCGGGGGGCCCCCGGGGGAGCAGTACTTC
CASSLLFSGGPPGEQYF
>NA|TRBJ1-2|NA|TRBV18
TGTGCCAGCTCACCGGGTCTGGGCGCAAGCTATGGCTACACCTTC
CASSPGLGASYGYTF
>NA|TRBJ1-2|NA|TRBV19
TGTGGCAACAAAACGTCCGGGCTCCGAGGCTATGGCTACACCTTC
CGNKTSGLRGYGYTF
>NA|TRBJ2-2|few|TRBV4-1
TGCGCCAGCAGCCCCCTCTGGTTGACCGGGGAGCTGTTTTTT
CASSPLWLTGELFF
>NA|TRBJ1-5|many|TRBV30
TGTGCCTGGAGTGTGAACAGCCTGAGCAATCAGCCCCAGCATTTT
CAWSVNSLSNQPQHF
>TRBD2|TRBJ2-5|many|TRBV7-8
TGTGCCAGCAGCCCGCGTCGGGGGGGGAGCCAAGAGACCCAGTACTTC
CASSPRRGGSQETQYF
>NA|TRBJ1-2|many|TRBV2
TGTGCCAGCAGCCCGTCGACAGATCGCTATGGCTACACCTTC
CASSPSTDRYGYTF
>NA|TRBJ2-2|many|TRBV5-1
TGCGCCAGCAGTTTAGACCGCACCGGGGAGCTGTTTTTT
CASSLDRTGELFF
>NA|TRBJ2-2|few|TRBV30
TGTGCCTGGAGTGTACTAACTGGGCAATACACCGGGGAGCTGTTTTTT
CAWSVLTGQYTGELFF
>NA|TRBJ1-3|many|TRBV6-1
TGTGCCAGCAGTGAAGCGCTCTCTACCACCTCTGGAAACACCATATATTTT
CASSEALSTTSGNTIYF
>NA|TRBJ1-1|NA|TRBV6-1
TGTGCCAGCAGTCTGACAGAAACGAACACTGAAGCTTTCTTT
CASSLTETNTEAFF